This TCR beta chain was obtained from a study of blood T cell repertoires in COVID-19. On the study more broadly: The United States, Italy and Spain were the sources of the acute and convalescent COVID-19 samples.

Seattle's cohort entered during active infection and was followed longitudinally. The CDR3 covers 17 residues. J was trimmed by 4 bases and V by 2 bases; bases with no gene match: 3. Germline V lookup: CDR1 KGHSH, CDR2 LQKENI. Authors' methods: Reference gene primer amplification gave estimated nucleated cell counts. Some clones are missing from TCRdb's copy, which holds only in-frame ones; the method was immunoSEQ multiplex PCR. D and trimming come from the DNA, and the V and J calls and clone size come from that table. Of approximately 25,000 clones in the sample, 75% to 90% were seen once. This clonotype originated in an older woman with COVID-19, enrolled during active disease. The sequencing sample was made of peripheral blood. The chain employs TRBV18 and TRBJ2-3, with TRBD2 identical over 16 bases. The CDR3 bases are TGTGCCAGCTCACCAGGGACTAGCGGGAGGGCCGCAGATACGCAGTATTTT. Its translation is CASSPGTSGRAADTQYF.